The rows below give T cell receptor beta chains drawn from one sample of a study of blood T cell repertoires in COVID-19. Profiling relied on immunoSEQ multiplex PCR, and the TCRdb table lists in-frame clones only, not all of them. The sample has under 250,000 clones, 65% to 90% seen once; the top ten hold 9.1%. Source material: PBMCs or T cells enriched from blood (not recorded which). The receptors originated from a woman between 50 and 59 years old with acute COVID-19. CDR3s include the opening cysteine and the closing phenylalanine or tryptophan. The order of the fields is V gene, J gene, clone size, D gene, CDR3 DNA, CDR3 protein. The D gene is left open where the match is weak. Expanded clones get a size class; other rows say once, few or many, or leave the size out.

V gene: TRBV5-6
J gene: TRBJ2-2
clone size: NA
D gene: NA
CDR3 DNA: TGTGCCAGCAGCGCCCTCATCCTAGGCACCGGGGAGCTGTTTTTT
CDR3 protein: CASSALILGTGELFF

V gene: TRBV28
J gene: TRBJ2-7
clone size: few
D gene: NA
CDR3 DNA: TGTGCCAGCAGTTTATCGGTTGATGACAACGAGCAGTACTTC
CDR3 protein: CASSLSVDDNEQYF

V gene: TRBV6-2/TRBV6-3
J gene: TRBJ1-1
clone size: NA
D gene: TRBD1
CDR3 DNA: TGTGCCAGCAGCTGGTGGACAGGGAAAAAATCGGAGACTGAAGCTTTCTTT
CDR3 protein: CASSWWTGKKSETEAFF

V gene: TRBV3-1/TRBV3-2
J gene: TRBJ2-1
clone size: once
D gene: NA
CDR3 DNA: TGTGCCAGCACCCCGCGGGATTCCATAGGGTTATACAATGAGCAGTTCTTC
CDR3 protein: CASTPRDSIGLYNEQFF

V gene: TRBV29-1
J gene: TRBJ2-7
clone size: once
D gene: NA
CDR3 DNA: TGCAGCGTGACCGGAGCCGGCTCCTACGAGCAGTACTTC
CDR3 protein: CSVTGAGSYEQYF

V gene: TRBV14
J gene: TRBJ1-6
clone size: NA
D gene: NA
CDR3 DNA: TGTGCCAGCAGCCAAGGCGGGACGCGCTATAATTCACCCCTCCACTTT
CDR3 protein: CASSQGGTRYNSPLHF

V gene: TRBV7-8
J gene: TRBJ1-2
clone size: NA
D gene: TRBD1
CDR3 DNA: TGTGCCAGCAGCTTAGACTCGACAGGGGCCTATGGCTACACCTTC
CDR3 protein: CASSLDSTGAYGYTF

V gene: TRBV5-1
J gene: TRBJ1-6
clone size: few
D gene: NA
CDR3 DNA: TGCGCCAGCAGCTTACGGCAGGGCCTTCAATCCTATAATTCACCCCTCCACTTT
CDR3 protein: CASSLRQGLQSYNSPLHF

V gene: TRBV19
J gene: TRBJ1-5
clone size: NA
D gene: NA
CDR3 DNA: TGTGCCAGTAGTATGGGGCGGACTAGCAATCAGCCCCAGCATTTT
CDR3 protein: CASSMGRTSNQPQHF

V gene: TRBV7-9
J gene: TRBJ2-3
clone size: NA
D gene: TRBD1
CDR3 DNA: TGTGCCAGCAGCTTGGGGGACAGGGGGTTCGTACGGGATACGCAGTATTTT
CDR3 protein: CASSLGDRGFVRDTQYF

V gene: TRBV12-3/TRBV12-4
J gene: TRBJ2-7
clone size: NA
D gene: NA
CDR3 DNA: TGTGCCAGCAGTTATAACTACGAGCAGTACTTC
CDR3 protein: CASSYNYEQYF

V gene: TRBV11-2
J gene: TRBJ2-5
clone size: NA
D gene: TRBD1
CDR3 DNA: TGTGCCAGCAGCCCCGGGACAGGGGGCTTTCAAGAGACCCAGTACTTC
CDR3 protein: CASSPGTGGFQETQYF

V gene: TRBV7-9
J gene: TRBJ1-2
clone size: NA
D gene: NA
CDR3 DNA: TGTGCCAGCAGCTACACAGGCCCTTCTTCGTACTATGGCTACACCTTC
CDR3 protein: CASSYTGPSSYYGYTF

V gene: TRBV18
J gene: TRBJ2-5
clone size: NA
D gene: NA
CDR3 DNA: TGTGCCAGCTCACCTGTCGGGGAAGAGACCCAGTACTTC
CDR3 protein: CASSPVGEETQYF

V gene: TRBV5-1
J gene: TRBJ1-1
clone size: NA
D gene: NA
CDR3 DNA: TGCGCCAGCAGCTCCACCGGAGGGCCCACTGAAGCTTTCTTT
CDR3 protein: CASSSTGGPTEAFF

V gene: TRBV7-3
J gene: TRBJ2-2
clone size: once
D gene: NA
CDR3 DNA: TGTGCCAGCAGCCCCTCGGGCACCGGGGAGCTGTTTTTT
CDR3 protein: CASSPSGTGELFF

V gene: TRBV19
J gene: TRBJ1-5
clone size: NA
D gene: NA
CDR3 DNA: TGTGCCAGTAGTATAGCGGGGGTCAACAATCAGCCCCAGCATTTT
CDR3 protein: CASSIAGVNNQPQHF

V gene: TRBV6-2/TRBV6-3
J gene: TRBJ1-1
clone size: NA
D gene: NA
CDR3 DNA: TGTGCCAGCACCCCTTTTGTGGGGGCTACAAACACTGAAGCTTTCTTT
CDR3 protein: CASTPFVGATNTEAFF

V gene: TRBV5-1
J gene: TRBJ1-1
clone size: NA
D gene: NA
CDR3 DNA: TGCGCCAGCAGTTCGAGGGCTGCGGGAGACGAAGCTTTCTTT
CDR3 protein: CASSSRAAGDEAFF

V gene: TRBV5-1
J gene: TRBJ1-1
clone size: NA
D gene: NA
CDR3 DNA: TGCGCCAGCAGCTCCTCCTCTGGGGCTGGGCCTGAAGCTTTCTTT
CDR3 protein: CASSSSSGAGPEAFF

V gene: TRBV5-1
J gene: TRBJ1-4
clone size: NA
D gene: NA
CDR3 DNA: TGCGCCAGCAGCACGTTTTCATCGGACACACGAAATGAAAAACTGTTTTTT
CDR3 protein: CASSTFSSDTRNEKLFF

V gene: TRBV9
J gene: TRBJ1-4
clone size: NA
D gene: NA
CDR3 DNA: TGTGCCAGCAGCGTAGCAGGGGAAGAGGATGAAAAACTGTTTTTT
CDR3 protein: CASSVAGEEDEKLFF

V gene: TRBV28
J gene: TRBJ1-4
clone size: NA
D gene: NA
CDR3 DNA: TGTGCCAGCAGTTTAAGTCGCTACAGCAATGAAAAACTGTTTTTT
CDR3 protein: CASSLSRYSNEKLFF

V gene: TRBV18
J gene: TRBJ1-2
clone size: NA
D gene: TRBD1
CDR3 DNA: TGTGCCAGCTCACAGGGACAGGGGGTCCATGGCTACACCTTC
CDR3 protein: CASSQGQGVHGYTF

V gene: TRBV4-3
J gene: TRBJ1-1
clone size: NA
D gene: NA
CDR3 DNA: TGCGCCAGCAGCCAAGATCTTTCGGTCCCCACTGAAGCTTTCTTT
CDR3 protein: CASSQDLSVPTEAFF

V gene: TRBV7-6
J gene: TRBJ1-1
clone size: NA
D gene: NA
CDR3 DNA: TGTGCCAGCAGCTCCGCCTTTAGCACTGAAGCTTTCTTT
CDR3 protein: CASSSAFSTEAFF

V gene: TRBV7-3
J gene: TRBJ2-1
clone size: once
D gene: TRBD2
CDR3 DNA: TGTGCCAGCAGCTTAGATCGTCTAGCGGGGGTTCGGAATGAGCAGTTCTTC
CDR3 protein: CASSLDRLAGVRNEQFF

V gene: TRBV10-2
J gene: TRBJ1-1
clone size: NA
D gene: TRBD1
CDR3 DNA: TGCGCCAGCAGTGTGAGGGGGCCGAGGACTGAAGCTTTCTTT
CDR3 protein: CASSVRGPRTEAFF

V gene: TRBV19
J gene: TRBJ1-1
clone size: NA
D gene: NA
CDR3 DNA: TGTGCCAGTAGTATAGTTACGGGGGGAAGGACTGAAGCTTTCTTT
CDR3 protein: CASSIVTGGRTEAFF

V gene: TRBV7-2
J gene: TRBJ1-1
clone size: NA
D gene: NA
CDR3 DNA: TGTGCCAGCAGCTTAGAGGGGGTGGGAGTAGCAGAAGCTTTCTTT
CDR3 protein: CASSLEGVGVAEAFF

V gene: TRBV20-1
J gene: TRBJ1-1
clone size: NA
D gene: NA
CDR3 DNA: TGCAGTGCTAGGCGGAGCCTTGAAGCTTTCTTT
CDR3 protein: CSARRSLEAFF

V gene: TRBV7-8
J gene: TRBJ2-5
clone size: NA
D gene: TRBD2
CDR3 DNA: TGTGCCAGCAGCTTAGTTGGAGGAACTAGCGGGGGGTACCAAGAGACCCAGTACTTC
CDR3 protein: CASSLVGGTSGGYQETQYF

V gene: TRBV19
J gene: TRBJ2-5
clone size: NA
D gene: TRBD1
CDR3 DNA: TGTGCCAGTAGTATGGGGACAGGGAGGGAGACCCAGTACTTC
CDR3 protein: CASSMGTGRETQYF

V gene: TRBV5-1
J gene: TRBJ1-4
clone size: NA
D gene: NA
CDR3 DNA: TGCGCCAGCAGTGGGGGGGCAGGAGAAAAACTGTTTTTT
CDR3 protein: CASSGGAGEKLFF

V gene: TRBV30
J gene: TRBJ1-4
clone size: NA
D gene: NA
CDR3 DNA: TGTGCCTGGAGCCGAACGGGGGAAAAACTGTTTTTT
CDR3 protein: CAWSRTGEKLFF

V gene: TRBV10-3
J gene: TRBJ1-3
clone size: NA
D gene: TRBD1
CDR3 DNA: TGTGCCAGCACTTCCGGACAGGGGGTTAACACCATATATTTT
CDR3 protein: CASTSGQGVNTIYF

V gene: TRBV29-1
J gene: TRBJ2-1
clone size: NA
D gene: NA
CDR3 DNA: TGCAGCGTTGCCCGCTCGGAGGCCCTCGGGCAGTTCTTC
CDR3 protein: CSVARSEALGQFF

V gene: TRBV2
J gene: TRBJ2-3
clone size: NA
D gene: NA
CDR3 DNA: TGTGCCAGCAGCCGACAGGCTAGCACAGATACGCAGTATTTT
CDR3 protein: CASSRQASTDTQYF

V gene: TRBV6-2/TRBV6-3
J gene: TRBJ1-6
clone size: NA
D gene: NA
CDR3 DNA: TGTGCCAGCAGTTATCCTGGGCGGGGGAATTCACCCCTCCACTTT
CDR3 protein: CASSYPGRGNSPLHF

V gene: TRBV5-1
J gene: TRBJ2-7
clone size: NA
D gene: NA
CDR3 DNA: TGCGCCAGCCGCATTTCTGGGACACACTACGAGCAGTACTTC
CDR3 protein: CASRISGTHYEQYF

V gene: TRBV7-5
J gene: TRBJ1-5
clone size: NA
D gene: NA
CDR3 DNA: TGTGCCAGAGGGGGGACCGGTCAGCCCCAGCATTTT
CDR3 protein: CARGGTGQPQHF

V gene: TRBV4-1
J gene: TRBJ1-6
clone size: NA
D gene: NA
CDR3 DNA: TGCGCCAGCAGCCCCCGGAGGGAAAATAATTCACCCCTCCACTTT
CDR3 protein: CASSPRRENNSPLHF